This T cell receptor (beta chain) was captured by sequencing in a study of cytotoxic CD8 clonotypes in ibrutinib-treated CLL. On the study more broadly: IGHV unmutated around 17; relapsed/refractory around twelve; treatment-naive some 14.

TCR beta libraries used about 1.9 micrograms of genomic DNA from cryopreserved PBMCs. The intended depth for sequencing was 1 in 200,000 to 1 in 1 million T cells. The table came from immunoSEQ multiplex PCR; TCRdb's copy has only in-frame clones and leaves some out. The sample includes some 200,000 clones, about three quarters of them seen just once. This TCR came from a human donor with chronic lymphocytic leukemia. This material consisted of PBMCs, taken after 12 months of ibrutinib treatment.

The CDR3 nucleotides read TGTGCCAGCAGCTCACCTGGACTAGCGGGAGGTCACGAGCAGTTCTTC. Its protein product is CASSSPGLAGGHEQFF. The chain combines TRBV7-2 with TRBJ2-1; 14 bases are shared with TRBD2. The CDR3 is 16 amino acids. The trim removed 4 bases at V and 10 bases at J, leaving 9 bases unmatched. The V gene's germline CDR1 is SGHTA and CDR2 FQGNSA.